The source of this T cell receptor (beta chain) is a study of blood T cell repertoires in COVID-19. Study at large: Acute-phase and convalescent COVID-19 samples originated in the United States, Italy and Spain.

The data were produced by immunoSEQ multiplex PCR, yet TCRdb's version contains in-frame clones alone and is incomplete. The sample has under 300,000 clones, over 75% seen once. Germline CDR1 reads SGHTS; CDR2 reads YDEGEE. J gave up 5 bases and V 5 bases, and 12 bases lay outside the gene matches. The CDR3 runs 16 residues. Sequencing used peripheral blood. The chain joins TRBV5-8 to TRBJ2-5, with TRBD1 matching 10 bases. This clonotype was obtained from a woman aged 40-49 years who had recovered from COVID-19. CDR3 amino acids: CASRPPTGGPRETQYF. CDR3 nucleotides: TGTGCCAGCAGACCCCCGACAGGGGGCCCTCGGGAGACCCAGTACTTC.